A selection of T cell receptor beta chains follows, all from one sample in a study of Ad26.COV2.S vaccination and SARS-CoV-2 variants. Assay used: immunoSEQ multiplex PCR; TCRdb lists only in-frame clones, some missing. The table shows about 350,000 clones, with about 87% occurring only once. Specimen: peripheral blood, collected in a trial of Ad26.COV2.S vaccine versus placebo. These receptors were taken from a person between 18 and 65 years old who received the Ad26.COV2.S COVID-19 vaccine or a placebo. Each CDR3 is given without its conserved first and last residue. Not every row has a clone size; where given, it reads once, few, many or a size class.

J | size | V | CDR3
TRBJ1-5 | - | TRBV5-4 | ASSLPTGGDQPQH
TRBJ2-7 | - | TRBV18 | ASSPLLSAPYEQY
TRBJ1-3 | - | TRBV11-2 | ASSLNRAGVGGNTIY
TRBJ1-3 | - | TRBV9 | ASSVGMRGSGNTIY
TRBJ1-3 | once | TRBV15 | ATSTGETLSGNTIY
TRBJ2-3 | - | TRBV30 | AWSVRGGSTQY
TRBJ2-1 | - | TRBV20-1 | SASTGLAGDNEQF
TRBJ2-1 | - | TRBV4-3 | ASSQDFTPDNEQF
TRBJ2-7 | - | TRBV27 | ASSQRTSGGYEQY
TRBJ1-1 | - | TRBV6-5 | ASRGQGGIGRAF
TRBJ2-7 | - | TRBV2 | ASSAGTGDYEQY
TRBJ1-2 | - | TRBV30 | AWSLRGGMSYT
TRBJ2-7 | - | TRBV11-3 | ASSFQTGPYEQY
TRBJ2-2 | - | TRBV2 | ASRTQVLTGELF
TRBJ2-5 | - | TRBV30 | AAEFVGTSGGAGETQY
TRBJ1-3 | few | TRBV7-2 | ASSLAVNLAGNTIY
TRBJ1-2 | - | TRBV6-2/TRBV6-3 | ASSYEDRVVYGYT
TRBJ1-2 | - | TRBV9 | ASSESRQQGQNYGYT
TRBJ1-2 | - | TRBV10-3 | AISELNGMTGPKANYGYT
TRBJ2-1 | - | TRBV7-2 | ASSLERYQQF
TRBJ2-5 | - | TRBV28 | ASSIQGGKTQY
TRBJ2-2 | - | TRBV27 | ASSVGLAGAGELF
TRBJ2-7 | - | TRBV19 | ASSIGLWGLTTDEQY
TRBJ1-4 | - | TRBV30 | AWSRDRGWEKLF